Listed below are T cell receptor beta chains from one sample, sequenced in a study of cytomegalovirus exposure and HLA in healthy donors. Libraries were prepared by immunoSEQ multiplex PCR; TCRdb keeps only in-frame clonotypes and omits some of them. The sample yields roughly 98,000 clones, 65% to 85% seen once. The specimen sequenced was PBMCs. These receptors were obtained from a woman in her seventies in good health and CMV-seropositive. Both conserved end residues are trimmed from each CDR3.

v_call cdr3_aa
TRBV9 ASSVSGGGYNEQF
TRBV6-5 ASSTSGTRLVEQY
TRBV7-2 ASSLSWWSSGNTIY
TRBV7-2 ASSQQGARWETQY
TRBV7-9 SSSSPTGQGNYGYT
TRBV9 ASSPRDRGGYT
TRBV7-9 ASSLGSGQPQH
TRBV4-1 ASSHTGRGARNQPQH
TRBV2 ASSEADRNNQPQH
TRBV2 ASSGVQGGKLF
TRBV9 ASSVAGLASTDTQY